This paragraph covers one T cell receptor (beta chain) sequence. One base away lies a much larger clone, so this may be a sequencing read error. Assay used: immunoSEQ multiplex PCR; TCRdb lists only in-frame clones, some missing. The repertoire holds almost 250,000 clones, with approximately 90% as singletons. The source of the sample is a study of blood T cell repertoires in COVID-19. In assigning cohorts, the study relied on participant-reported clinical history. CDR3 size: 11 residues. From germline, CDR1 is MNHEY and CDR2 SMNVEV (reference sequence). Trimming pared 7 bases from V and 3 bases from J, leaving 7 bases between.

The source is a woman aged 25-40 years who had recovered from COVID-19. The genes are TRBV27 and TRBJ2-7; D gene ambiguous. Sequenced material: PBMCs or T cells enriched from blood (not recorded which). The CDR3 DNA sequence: TGTGCCAGCACCTTCGGCTACGAGCAGTACTTC. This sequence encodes CASTFGYEQYF.